This paragraph covers one T cell receptor (beta chain) sequence. The V end lost 1 base, the J end lost 1 base, and 7 bases lay between the germline ends. Germline values: CDR1 ENHRY, CDR2 SYGVKD. The CDR3 runs 14 residues. This sample is drawn from a study of radiotherapy plus CTLA-4 blockade in lung cancer. The protocol was immunoSEQ multiplex PCR, while the TCRdb copy is restricted to in-frame clones and leaves out a portion. This table holds roughly 100,000 clones, about 85% found once. Source: peripheral blood, taken from a patient treated with radiotherapy plus ipilimumab. The rearrangement joins TRBV10-3 to TRBJ2-5, with D tentatively TRBD2 (5 bases). This TCR was recovered from a human donor with non-small cell lung cancer that progressed on radiotherapy plus ipilimumab. Some clones in this sample may be carry-over from other donors' samples. The CDR3 DNA reads TGTGCCATCAGTGAGTTGCTAGCCCAAGAGACCCAGTACTTC. It yields the protein CAISELLAQETQYF.